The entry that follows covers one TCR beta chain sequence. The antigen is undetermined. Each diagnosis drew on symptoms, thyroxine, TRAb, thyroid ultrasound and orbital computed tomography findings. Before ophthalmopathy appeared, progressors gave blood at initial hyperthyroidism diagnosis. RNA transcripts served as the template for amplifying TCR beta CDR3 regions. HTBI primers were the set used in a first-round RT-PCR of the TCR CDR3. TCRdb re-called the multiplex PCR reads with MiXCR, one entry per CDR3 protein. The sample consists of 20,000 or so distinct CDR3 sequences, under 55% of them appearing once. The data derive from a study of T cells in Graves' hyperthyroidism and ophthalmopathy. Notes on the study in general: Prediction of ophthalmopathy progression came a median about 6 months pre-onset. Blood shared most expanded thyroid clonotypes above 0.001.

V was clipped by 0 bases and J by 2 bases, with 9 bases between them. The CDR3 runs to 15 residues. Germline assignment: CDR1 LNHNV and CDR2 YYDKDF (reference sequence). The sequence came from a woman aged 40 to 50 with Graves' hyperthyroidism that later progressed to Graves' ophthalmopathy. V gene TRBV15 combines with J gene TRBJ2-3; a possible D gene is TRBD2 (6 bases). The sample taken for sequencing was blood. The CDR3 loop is CATSRDGGTTDTQYF. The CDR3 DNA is TGTGCCACCAGCAGAGACGGCGGGACCACAGATACGCAGTATTTT.